This T cell receptor beta chain was recovered during a study of Tregs in tolerant kidney transplant recipients (dated by TCRdb to about 2019). In terms of the full investigation: The study used TCRbeta sequencing to identify donor-specific regulatory T cells before combined kidney and bone marrow transplantation, then tracked those cells after transplant. On the study overall, not on this receptor specifically: The study was constrained by small patient numbers, and validation of the findings is required in larger populations and under other immunosuppression protocols. In tolerant patients, the expansion of donor-specific Tregs was greater than global Treg expansion, suggesting that the expansion was antigen-driven rather than nonspecific. Expanding Tregs with activated donor B cells appeared to identify the most biologically relevant and donor-specific TCRbeta repertoire. For some patients, the PCR primers changed as time went on, which meant samples from those patients could not be compared with one another at the nucleotide level. Although technical replication error seemed to be minimal, the question of biological reproducibility was not addressed directly.

For TCRbeta CDR3 sequencing, genomic DNA from the sorted cells was extracted using the QIAGEN DNeasy Blood and Tissue Kit. Through immunoSEQ, high-throughput TCRbeta CDR3 sequencing was done commercially, including PCR amplification with internal controls and bias correction. Per the source publication's procedure: Unique productive TCRbeta sequences were defined by CDR3 nucleotide sequence where primers matched, and otherwise by CDR3 amino acid sequence together with Vbeta and Jbeta genes. To correct for sorting error, sequences found in more than one sorted population at a frequency ratio of 2:1 or less were discarded, and the remaining shared sequences were assigned to the population with the higher frequency. Donor-reactive sequences were defined as at least 5-fold expanded in CFSE-low cells versus unstimulated cells, with frequency of at least 0.01% in CFSE-low cells. Repertoire divergence was quantified by Jensen-Shannon divergence calculated from the top 100 TCRbeta sequences ranked by frequency. For samples with multiple sequencing runs, sorting error was corrected separately for each run before the runs were pooled. This is the immuneACCESS table as TCRdb keeps it, with only in-frame sequences that have V and J called. A part of the clones is gone; compared with another copy, unresolved V genes explain less than half, and the rest is unexplained. The V and J calls and the clone size are those of that table, but D and trimming were determined from the DNA. The table held for this sample gives roughly 5,600 clones. The ten largest clones represent under 8.5% of the sample.

Related donors were used in the transplants with nonmyeloablative bone marrow transplantation, and mixed chimerism was transient in the human trials. Thawed PBMCs were FACS-sorted into unstimulated Tregs (CD4+CD25+CD127-), CD4+ non-Tregs (CD4+CD25-), CD4 cells and CD8 cells. Several combined kidney and bone marrow transplant recipients from the ITN036ST trial were included as patients, and samples were available only from these trial subjects. Healthy control blood was processed by Ficoll density gradient to PBMCs and cryopreserved; patient PBMCs were collected before and after transplant. Notes on this clone: Its antigen target is currently unknown. The read ends 3 residues early relative to the CDR3; the germline J gene fills the gap.

Here V drops 3 bases and J drops 6 bases, and the junction holds 4 bases not matched to any gene. Including cysteine and phenylalanine, the CDR3 has 13 amino acids. The DNA shown is the part of the CDR3 that was read: 30 bases, in frame from base 1. Per the germline V gene, SGHTA is the CDR1 and FQGNSA is the CDR2. This specimen consisted of CD4+ T cells from blood (PBMCs), obtained less than 15 months after the transplant. This sequence originates from a human patient who received a combined kidney and bone marrow transplant. The graft donor may be the source of some T cells after a transplant. This sequence uses TRBV7-2 and TRBJ2-7, with TRBD1 matching 8 junction bases. For the CDR3, the sequence is CASSFGQGGEQYF. The sequenced part of the CDR3 DNA is TGTGCCAGCAGCTTCGGACAGGGAGGCGAG.